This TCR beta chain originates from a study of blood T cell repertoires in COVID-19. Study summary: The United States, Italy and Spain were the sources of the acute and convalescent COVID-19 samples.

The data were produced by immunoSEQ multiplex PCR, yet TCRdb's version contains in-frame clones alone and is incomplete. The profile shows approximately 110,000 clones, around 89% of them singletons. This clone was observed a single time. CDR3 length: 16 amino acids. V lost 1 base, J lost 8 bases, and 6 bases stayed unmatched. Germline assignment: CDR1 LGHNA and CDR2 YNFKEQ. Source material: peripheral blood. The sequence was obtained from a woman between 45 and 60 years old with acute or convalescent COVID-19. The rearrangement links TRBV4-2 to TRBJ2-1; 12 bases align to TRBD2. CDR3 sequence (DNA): TGTGCCAGCAGCCAAGTTCCTAGCGGGGGGGCCTATGAGCAGTTCTTC. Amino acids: CASSQVPSGGAYEQFF.